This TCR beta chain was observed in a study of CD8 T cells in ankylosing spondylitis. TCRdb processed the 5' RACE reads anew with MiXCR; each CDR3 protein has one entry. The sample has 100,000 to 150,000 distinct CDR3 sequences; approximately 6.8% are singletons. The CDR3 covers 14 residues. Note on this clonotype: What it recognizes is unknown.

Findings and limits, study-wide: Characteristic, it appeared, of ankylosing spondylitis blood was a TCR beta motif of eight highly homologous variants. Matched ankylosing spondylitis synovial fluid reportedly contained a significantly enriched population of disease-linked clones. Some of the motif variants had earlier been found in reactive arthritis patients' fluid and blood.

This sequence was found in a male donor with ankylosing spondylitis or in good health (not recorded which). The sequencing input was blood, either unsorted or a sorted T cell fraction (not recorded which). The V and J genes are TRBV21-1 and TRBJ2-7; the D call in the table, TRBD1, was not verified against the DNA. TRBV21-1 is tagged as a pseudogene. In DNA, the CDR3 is TGTGCCAGCAGCTCAGGGGGGGGATTGTACGAGCAGTACTTC. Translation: CASSSGGGLYEQYF.